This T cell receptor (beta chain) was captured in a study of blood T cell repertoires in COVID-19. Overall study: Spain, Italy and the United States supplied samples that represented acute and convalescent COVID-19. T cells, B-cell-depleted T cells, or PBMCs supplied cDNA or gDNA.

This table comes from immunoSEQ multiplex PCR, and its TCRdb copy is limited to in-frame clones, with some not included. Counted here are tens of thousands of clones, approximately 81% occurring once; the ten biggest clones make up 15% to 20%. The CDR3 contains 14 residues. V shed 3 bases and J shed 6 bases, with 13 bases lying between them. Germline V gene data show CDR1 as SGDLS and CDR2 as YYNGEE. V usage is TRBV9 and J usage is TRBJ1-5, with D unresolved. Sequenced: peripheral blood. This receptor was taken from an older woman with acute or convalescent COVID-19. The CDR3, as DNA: TGTGCCAGCAGCGCCGGACCTGAGGGTCAGCCCCAGCATTTT. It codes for CASSAGPEGQPQHF.